The entry below describes one T cell receptor (beta chain). Its recognized antigen is unknown. Per-base quality was not reported, and no clone a single base away is much larger than it. This sample was taken from a study of shared clonotypes between healthy human individuals (dated by TCRdb to 2019 to 2021). Looking at the study overall: The cohort included a few men and a couple of women between 18 and 49 years of age. Different laboratories and diverse techniques were used to prepare libraries and sequence TCR repertoires, to increase sequencing depth and limit assay-specific biases. For each donor, three plates each were used for CD4 naive and CD4 memory, two plates were used for CD8 naive, and one plate was used for CD8 memory. Blood TCR repertoires of 5 or 6 healthy adults were deeply sequenced to estimate repertoire size and the extent of clonotype sharing between individuals. Leukapheresis yielded between about 0.85 and 9.5 billion PBMCs per donor. General conclusions and limits of the study: Because the study included a small number of donors, the genetic and exposure-history diversity represented was limited. Compared with non-shared clonotypes, the clonotypes found in all four sorted-subset donors had higher generation probabilities. Larger estimated clonotype richness was generally found for naive subsets than for memory subsets. Only blood was sampled, and tissue TCR repertoires likely differ from those in blood. Based on pairwise subsampling, the degree of clonotype sharing among donors was expected to be affected by sequencing depth. Sharing across several donors was observed for around 5% of naive CD4, 3.5% of naive CD8, over 2% of memory CD4, and roughly 0.4% of memory CD8 clonotypes. Incomplete sequencing was indicated by rarefaction of sorted-subset datasets, despite the large sequencing depth.

CDR3 length: 13 amino acids, cysteine to phenylalanine. The only DNA kept is the CDR3, 39 bases in frame from the first base. Relative to germline, V is 7 bases shorter and J is 7 bases shorter, with 16 bases between their ends. CDR1 and CDR2, per the germline V gene, are MDHEN and SYDVKM. TCR CDR3 regions were amplified from genomic DNA by multiplex PCR using the deep immunoSEQ assay. Genomic DNA extracted from each cell subset was distributed evenly over all wells of several immunoSEQ 96-well plates, and each plate served as one replicate. For sorted subsets, each replicate PCR was loaded with roughly 190 ng genomic DNA, equivalent to 30,000 or so T cell genomes. Purified libraries were quantified with a Qubit 3.0 fluorometer, sized on a Bioanalyzer 2100, and re-quantified with the KAPA Library Quantification kit. A separate single-read 150-cycle Illumina NextSeq 550 flow cell was used to sequence each immunoSEQ 96-well plate. Concerning the study's data processing: Because the immunoSEQ output included only junctional sequences and no quality scores, the filtering could not be the same as the filtering used for full-length reads. Sequences were annotated with PyIR, a Python wrapper for IgBLAST v1.9, using IMGT germline references to assign V/J genes and CDR3. Any read was removed if the V/J assignment was weak (E-value above 1e-6), the CDR3 was missing, or the read contained stop codons, out-of-frame junctions, or ambiguous translated residues. V3J clonotypes were defined by identical inferred V gene, J gene, and CDR3 amino acid sequence. Percentage overlap between repertoires was computed as shared unique clonotypes divided by the size of the smaller repertoire. Three approaches were used to assess repertoire richness: RTK rarefaction, the Chao1 estimator, and Recon v2.1 estimates of unobserved clonotypes. Generation probabilities were computed with OLGA for all TCRbeta clonotypes obtained by the gDNA method from several donors. TCRdb's version of the immuneACCESS table is confined to in-frame rearrangements and falls short of the full clone set. An unresolved V gene accounts for under half of the shortfall where checked; the remainder is of unknown origin. The V and J calls and clone size were taken over from that table, and D and trimming were inferred from the DNA. Present in this sample are 2 million to 2.5 million clones, over 90% of which were seen just once. The ten largest make up under 0.45% of the sample.

The donors were healthy, HIV-negative adults who had no recently reported acute infections or vaccinations. All donors were Caucasian adults living in Nashville, Tennessee, USA. CD4+ T cells were enriched by magnetic negative selection, after which naive cells were positively selected on CD45RA and the negative fraction was taken as the memory subset. After blood collection by leukapheresis, PBMCs were isolated using Ficoll-Histopaque density gradient centrifugation and then cryopreserved in the vapor phase of liquid nitrogen. Analytical flow cytometry was used to check the purity and quantity of every magnetically sorted T cell population. From each sorted fraction, genomic DNA was isolated and quantified by UV absorbance on a Nanodrop 2000c.

The material sequenced was naive CD4+ T cells from PBMCs. Per the publication, the cell subset or site label means: CD45RA+ positively selected. The receptor was isolated from a man between 18 and 29 years old in good health. Some clones in this sample may be carry-over from other donors' samples. This receptor chain uses TRBV28 and TRBJ2-5; no D segment can be confidently identified. The DNA sequence reads TGTGCCAGCATAGATGGGTCCACGTTGACCCAGTACTTC. The encoded protein is CASIDGSTLTQYF.